This TCR beta chain was obtained from a study of blood T cell repertoires in COVID-19. Turning to the study itself: The United States, Italy and Spain were the sources of the acute and convalescent COVID-19 samples. The cDNA or gDNA used as material had been derived from T cells, B-cell-depleted T cells, or PBMCs.

Authors' methods: Amplification with reference gene primers provided the estimates of nucleated cell counts. Repertoires were generated with immunoSEQ multiplex PCR, while TCRdb's copy carries only in-frame clones and drops some. D and trimming come from the DNA, and the V and J calls and clone size come from that table. The sample lists approximately 81,000 clones, about four fifths occurring once. Germline V gene data show CDR1 as MRHNA and CDR2 as SNTAGT. J lost 2 bases, V lost 4 bases, and 5 bases had no gene match. The CDR3 sequence is 15 residues long. This rearrangement joins TRBV6-4 to TRBJ1-3; 7 positions match TRBD1. The sequenced sample was peripheral blood. The source is a human donor in a cohort sampled during active COVID-19. This CDR3 reads CASSVYRGTGNTIYF. The CDR3, as DNA: TGTGCCAGCAGTGTGTACAGGGGCACTGGAAACACCATATATTTT.